Below, 16 T cell receptor beta chains from the same sample are listed, as sequenced in a study of post-analysis software for immune sequencing data (dated by TCRdb to the mid-2010s). No antigens are known for them. Broad study findings and their caveats: Patients showed significantly higher frequencies than controls for five TRBV segments, among them TRBV5-6, TRBV5-1 and TRBV20-1.

The library was obtained by PCR. TCRdb lists the instrument as Illumina HiSeq 2500. To reduce PCR and sequencing biases, unique molecular identifiers were incorporated into the TCR beta cDNA libraries. TCRdb passed the public sequencing reads through fastp at Q25 and MiXCR, retaining productive beta sequences. Rows merge per CDR3 protein into single entries with the most common DNA and genes. The sample table shows approximately 250,000 distinct CDR3 sequences, and 35% to 40% are seen once. The ten top clones hold under 5.5% of the sample. The specimen was blood. Receptor source: a girl under 18 with multiple sclerosis.

The chain couples TRBV6-6 to TRBJ2-1; 10 bases are a match to TRBD2. The CDR3 has 17 amino acids. From germline, CDR1 is MNHNY and CDR2 SVGAGI (reference sequence). V lost 1 base, J lost 5 bases, and 8 bases stayed unmatched. The CDR3 loop reads CASSYFTGTSGDNEQFF. The DNA for the CDR3 is TGTGCCAGCAGTTACTTCACAGGAACTAGCGGGGACAATGAGCAGTTCTTC.

The J gene is TRBJ1-4, the V gene TRBV5-1; 7 bases fit TRBD1. From germline, CDR1 is SGHRS and CDR2 YFSETQ. The CDR3 runs to 15 residues. Trimming cost V 2 bases and J 7 bases; bases outside gene matches: 8. CDR3 sequence: CASSFQGGQGEKLFF. The CDR3 DNA sequence: TGCGCCAGCAGCTTTCAGGGGGGGCAGGGTGAAAAACTGTTTTTT.

In the case of this clonotype: A much larger clone differs from this one at a single base, so this may be a read error. The J gene is TRBJ2-1, the V gene TRBV7-9, with TRBD2 matching over 7 bases. TRBJ2-7 explains the end of the DNA better; the J call may be wrong. Germline-derived CDR1 and CDR2 are SEHNR and FQNEAQ (reference sequence). The CDR3 is made up of 15 amino acids. The CDR3 sequence: CASRAGLDPYNEQYF. The CDR3 nucleotides read TGTGCCAGCAGAGCCGGACTAGACCCCTACAATGAGCAGTACTTC.

This clonotype turned up a few times. The chain uses TRBV5-1 and TRBJ1-1; a weak D match, TRBD1 (6 bases). The ends were cut back, 4 bases at V and 1 base at J, with 11 bases in the middle. CDR3 length: 14 amino acids. Germline CDR1 reads SGHRS; CDR2 reads YFSETQ. Written as DNA, the CDR3 is TGCGCCAGCAGCCAGGACAGTGGGAACACTGAAGCTTTCTTT. Translating gives CASSQDSGNTEAFF.

This clonotype was counted at least ten times. V and J are TRBV7-6 and TRBJ2-3, with a possible D match to TRBD2 (6 bases). Germline V gene sequence: CDR1 SGHVS, CDR2 FNYEAQ. This CDR3 contains 16 residues. Deletions cut 0 bases from V and 0 bases from J, with 10 bases between. The CDR3 DNA sequence: TGTGCCAGCAGCTTAGCGGCGGGACCTAGCACAGATACGCAGTATTTT. Amino acids: CASSLAAGPSTDTQYF. Variable domain in full (rest from reference TRBV7-6 and TRBJ2-3): GAGVSQSPRYKVTKRGQDVALRCDPISGHVSLYWYRQALGQGPEFLTYFNYEAQQDKSGLPNDRFSAERPEGSISTLTIQRTEQRDSAMYRCASSLAAGPSTDTQYFGPGTRLTVL.

This clonotype was counted a few times. The chain links TRBV10-3 to TRBJ2-1; D unresolved. V was shortened by 6 bases and J by 4 bases, with 19 bases between the two germline ends. Germline CDR1 reads ENHRY; CDR2 reads SYGVKD. The CDR3 contains 16 residues. The CDR3 coding sequence is TGTGCCATCAGGGATCCGACACGTACTTCTTACAATGAGCAGTTCTTC. It specifies CAIRDPTRTSYNEQFF.

The gene calls are TRBV12-3 or TRBV12-4 and TRBJ1-6; D possibly corresponds to TRBD1 (6 bases). V was shortened by 5 bases and J by 7 bases, with 18 bases between the two germline ends. This CDR3 is 16 amino acids long. The CDR3 region is CASSPTGGDPNSPLHF. CDR3 bases: TGTGCCAGCAGTCCCACGGGGGGCGACCCAAATTCACCCCTCCACTTT.

V usage is TRBV10-3 and J usage is TRBJ1-2; TRBD1 matches 9 bases. Germline V gene lookup returns CDR1 ENHRY and CDR2 SYGVKD. V trimming: 4 bases; J trimming: 7 bases; junction bases outside the gene matches: 7. The CDR3 is made up of 14 amino acids. The CDR3 sequence is CAISVQGARCGYTF. CDR3 nucleotide sequence: TGTGCCATCAGTGTACAGGGGGCGCGGTGTGGCTACACCTTC.

V is TRBV20-1 and J is TRBJ2-7, with 8 bases aligning to TRBD2. With 0 bases clipped from V and 6 bases from J, the junction kept 10 bases outside the gene matches. The CDR3 covers 15 residues. From germline, CDR1 is DFQATT and CDR2 SNEGSKA (reference sequence). DNA for the CDR3: TGCAGTGCTAGAGATCTGACTAGCGAGGTCCGCGAGCAGTACTTC. This encodes CSARDLTSEVREQYF.

Comment on this clonotype: This may stem from a read error, because a much larger clone lies one nucleotide away. V gene TRBV29-1 combines with J gene TRBJ1-5, with D possibly being TRBD1 (6 bases). The CDR3 totals 14 residues. CDR1 and CDR2 from the germline V gene are SQVTM and ANQGSEA. The CDR3 DNA follows: TGCAGCGCCTCCGGGGGGGGGCAAAATCGGCCCCAGCATTTT. Amino acid sequence: CSASGGGQNRPQHF. Looking up the rest from reference TRBV29-1 and TRBJ1-5 gives the full variable domain: SAVISQKPSRDICQRGTSLTIQCQVDSQVTMMFWYRQQPGQSLTLIATANQGSEATYESGFVIDKFPISRPNLTFSTLTVSNMSPEDSSIYLCSASGGGQNRPQHFGDGTRLSIL.

This clonotype was seen a single time. The J gene is TRBJ1-4, the V gene TRBV20-1, with D unresolved. Germline V gene lookup returns CDR1 DFQATT and CDR2 SNEGSKA (reference sequence). The CDR3 runs 12 residues. V was trimmed by 5 bases and J by 3 bases, leaving 7 bases between them. The CDR3 nucleotides are TGCAGTGCTGGAGGCCCTAATGAAAAACTGTTTTTT. Translating gives CSAGGPNEKLFF.

This clonotype was picked up many times. The genes are TRBV5-5 and TRBJ2-1; no firm D call. V was clipped by 4 bases and J by 8 bases, with 7 bases between them. Germline values: CDR1 SGHKS, CDR2 YYEKEE (reference sequence). This CDR3 is built from 11 residues. The CDR3 bases are TGTGCCAGCAGCCGCCTCGATGAGCAGTTCTTC. Residues: CASSRLDEQFF.

In this sample, this clonotype turned up once. The genes are TRBV6-6 and TRBJ2-3; 8 bases line up with TRBD1. The CDR3 length is 17 residues. V was pared by 6 bases and J by 2 bases, with 13 bases of the junction left unmatched. The germline V gene encodes CDR1 MNHNY and CDR2 SVGAGI (reference sequence). The DNA for the CDR3 is TGTGCCAGCAGGACGACAGGGGCCGGTCCTTACACAGATACGCAGTATTTT. It encodes CASRTTGAGPYTDTQYF.

The rearrangement uses TRBV5-6 and TRBJ2-1; 8 nucleotides agree with TRBD2. CDR1 is SGHDT, CDR2 YYEEEE, per germline. CDR3 length: 14 amino acids. V gave up 5 bases and J gave up 9 bases; unmatched junction bases: 10. CDR3 sequence (DNA): TGTGCCAGCAGGGATAGGGACGGGGGGGGTGAGCAGTTCTTC. Residues: CASRDRDGGGEQFF.

V is TRBV27 and J is TRBJ2-7; 10 positions agree with TRBD1. V was clipped by 8 bases and J by 2 bases; unmatched bases: 6. Germline values: CDR1 MNHEY, CDR2 SMNVEV (reference sequence). This CDR3 has 14 amino acids. CDR3 protein: CASERTGGTYEQYF. As DNA, the CDR3 is TGTGCCAGCGAGAGGACAGGGGGAACCTACGAGCAGTACTTC.

The table lists this clonotype with many counts. The V and J genes are TRBV20-1 and TRBJ1-2, with unresolved D. The length of the CDR3 is 12 residues. The V end was cut by 2 bases, the J end by 3 bases, with 7 bases between. Germline values: CDR1 DFQATT, CDR2 SNEGSKA (reference sequence). The CDR3 loop is CSARLRDYGYTF. The CDR3 nucleotides are TGCAGTGCTAGATTGCGGGACTATGGCTACACCTTC.